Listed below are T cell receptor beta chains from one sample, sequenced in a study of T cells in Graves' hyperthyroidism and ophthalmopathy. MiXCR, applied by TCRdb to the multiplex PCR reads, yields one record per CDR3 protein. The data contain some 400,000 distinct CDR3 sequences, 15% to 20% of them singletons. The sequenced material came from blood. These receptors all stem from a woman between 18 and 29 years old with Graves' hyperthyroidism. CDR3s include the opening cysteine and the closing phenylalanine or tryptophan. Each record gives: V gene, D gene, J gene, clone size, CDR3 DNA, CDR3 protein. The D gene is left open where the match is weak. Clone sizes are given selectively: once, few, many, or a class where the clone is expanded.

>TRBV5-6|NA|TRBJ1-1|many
TGTGCCAGCAGCCAAATACAGAGAATGAACACTGAAGCTTCCTTT
CASSQIQRMNTEASF
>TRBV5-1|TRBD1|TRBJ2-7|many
TGCGCCAGCAGCACGGGACAGGGGGCGTGGGAGCAGTACTTC
CASSTGQGAWEQYF
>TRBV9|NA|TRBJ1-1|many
TGTGCCAGCAGCGTAGTAGGGGCGGGGGACACTGAAGCTTTCTTT
CASSVVGAGDTEAFF
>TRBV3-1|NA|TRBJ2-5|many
TGTGCCAGCAGCCAAGTTTCCGAGACCCAGTACTTC
CASSQVSETQYF
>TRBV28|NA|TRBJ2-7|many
TGTGCCAGCAGGTCACCAACCTACGAGCAGTACTTC
CASRSPTYEQYF
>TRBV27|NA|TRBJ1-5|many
TGTGCCAGCAGTCCTAGTGGGACGGTCAGACAGCCCCAGCATTTT
CASSPSGTVRQPQHF
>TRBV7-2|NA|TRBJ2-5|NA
TGTGCCAGCAGCACCCGGACGGGGGAGACCCAGTACTTC
CASSTRTGETQYF
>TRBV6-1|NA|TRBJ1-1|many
TGTGCCAGCAGCCACACAGGGAACACTGAAGCTTTCTTT
CASSHTGNTEAFF
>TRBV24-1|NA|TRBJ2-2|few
TGTGCCACCAGTGATTTGAGCAACACCGGGGAGCTGTTTTTT
CATSDLSNTGELFF
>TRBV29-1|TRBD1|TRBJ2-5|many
TGCAGCGTGGGGACAGGGGGCATGTCGGGAGAGACCCAGTACTTC
CSVGTGGMSGETQYF
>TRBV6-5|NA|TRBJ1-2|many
TGTGCCAGCAGTTTTCTACTACCTCAGGGGATTGGTGGCTACACCTTC
CASSFLLPQGIGGYTF
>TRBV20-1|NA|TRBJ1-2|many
TGCAGTGCTAGAAGTGCCCTGGAGCCACCTAACTATGGCTACACCTTC
CSARSALEPPNYGYTF
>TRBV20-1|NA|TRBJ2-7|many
TGCAGTGCTAGAGATGACCCCGGGGTTAGGGGCGAGCAGTACTTC
CSARDDPGVRGEQYF
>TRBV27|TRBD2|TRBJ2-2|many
TGTGCCAGCAGCCCCGTGGGCGGGGGGCCCGGGGAGCTGTTTTTT
CASSPVGGGPGELFF
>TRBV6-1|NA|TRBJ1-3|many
TGTGCCAGCAGCCCTACGGGACACACTGGAAACACCATATATTTT
CASSPTGHTGNTIYF
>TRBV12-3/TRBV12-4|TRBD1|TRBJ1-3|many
TGTGCCAGCAGACGACAGGGCTCTGGAAACACCATATATTTT
CASRRQGSGNTIYF
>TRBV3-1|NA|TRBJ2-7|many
TGTGCCAGCAGCGCTAACTCGGGACGGTCCTCCTACGAGCAGTACTTC
CASSANSGRSSYEQYF
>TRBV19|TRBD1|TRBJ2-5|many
TGTGCCAGTAGTAACAGACAGGGCCGACAAGAGACCCAGTACTTC
CASSNRQGRQETQYF
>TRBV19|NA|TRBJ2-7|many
TGTGCCAGTAGTATAGGCTTGTCCTACGAGCAGTACTTC
CASSIGLSYEQYF
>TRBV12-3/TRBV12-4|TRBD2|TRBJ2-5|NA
TGTGCCAGCGGCCGAAGTCGAACGGGGGGGCGAACCCAGTACTTC
CASGRSRTGGRTQYF
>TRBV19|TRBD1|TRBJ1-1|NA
TGTGCCAGTACCTTTGGACAGGGGGCTGTTTCGTCTGGAGCTTTCTTT
CASTFGQGAVSSGAFF
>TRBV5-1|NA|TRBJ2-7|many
TGCGCCAGCAGCCCGAGGCCGGGGAATAACGAGCAGTACTTC
CASSPRPGNNEQYF
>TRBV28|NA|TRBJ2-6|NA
TGTGCCAGCAGCCCCAAAGTTTATGGGACAGGGGCCAACGTCCTGACTTTC
CASSPKVYGTGANVLTF
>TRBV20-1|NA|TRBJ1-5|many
TGCAGTGCCGTAAGGCTAGGTCAGCCCCAGCATTTT
CSAVRLGQPQHF